Included here is one TCR beta chain sequence, with context. Its specificity is unknown. This entry comes from a study of T cell responses to AZD1222 COVID-19 vaccine. Findings of the study overall: Spike was spanned by vaccine-associated CD4 TCRs, which were dominant at 160-218 and 743-854. None of the repertoires were sampled until the peak T cell response had passed. Just a handful of people given AZD1222 tested seropositive at baseline. Increases in Spike-specific TCR breadth and depth were seen after two AZD1222 doses.

Clones were read by immunoSEQ multiplex PCR, and TCRdb kept only the in-frame ones, dropping some. This sample carries about 110,000 clones, 87% of them seen once, and the ten largest clones take approximately 3.5%. The CDR3 runs 15 residues. V was pared by 1 base and J by 2 bases, with 9 bases between. The germline CDR1 and CDR2 sequences are LGHDT and YNNKEL (reference sequence). The sequence came from an adult in good health. The specimen was peripheral blood, collected on day 0 of AZD1222 vaccination. The chain joins TRBV3-1 (or the pseudogene TRBV3-2) to TRBJ2-1; D gene uncertain. The CDR3 DNA reads TGTGCCAGCAGCCAAGTCCTGGACCCCTACAATGAGCAGTTCTTC. Protein product: CASSQVLDPYNEQFF.